The sequence of this TCR beta chain was determined in a study of spatial heterogeneity in lung cancer. For the study at large: Strongly correlated with TCR transcript counts in tumor regions was a T cell module score, which was a transcriptional module score calculated from matched bulk RNA-seq. Study observations and caveats: How many expanded intratumoral alpha and beta TCRs were present tracked the tumor mutation count, which was a count of nonsynonymous mutations. Ubiquitous and regional expanded TCR counts tracked ubiquitous and regional nonsynonymous mutations, respectively.

The CDR3 contains 14 residues. Trimming removed 5 bases at V and 1 base at J, with 11 bases between. Germline CDR1 SQVTM, CDR2 ANQGSEA. The study tagged each TCR cDNA molecule with a unique molecular identifier. Each CDR3 protein gets one entry after TCRdb re-called the 5' RACE reads with MiXCR. The sample yields 17,000 or so distinct CDR3 sequences, 6.2% seen once. Time point: sample taken at primary tumor resection. Tumor, nontumor lung or frozen PBMC supplied whole RNA that was sequenced unsorted. Ten or more counts support this clonotype. What it binds is not known. As an off-target read in a library built for alpha chains, this beta chain has a frequency of little significance.

The sample consisted of lung tumor tissue, taken at surgery. This TCR came from a male donor with early-stage non-small cell lung cancer. This rearrangement joins TRBV29-1 to TRBJ2-2; the D gene is possibly TRBD1 (6 bases). The DNA of the CDR3 is TGCAGCGTTTCAGGACAGATGAACACCGGGGAGCTGTTTTTT. It codes for CSVSGQMNTGELFF.